A single sample gave rise to the 10 T cell receptor beta chains below, sequenced in a study of blood T cell repertoires in COVID-19. Only in-frame clones appear in the TCRdb table, and some are missing; sequencing was by immunoSEQ multiplex PCR. The sample contains fewer than 150,000 clones, approximately 81% of which appear only once. Sequenced: peripheral blood. These receptor sequences come from a woman younger than 45 who had recovered from COVID-19.

This chain connects TRBV5-1 to TRBJ1-6; TRBD1 agrees at 8 bases. V shed 4 bases and J 5 bases; nucleotides not matched to a gene: 8. From germline, CDR1 is SGHRS and CDR2 YFSETQ. The CDR3 is 16 residues long. The CDR3 region is CASSGQGSQDNSPLHF. The CDR3 DNA follows: TGCGCCAGCAGCGGACAGGGTAGTCAGGATAATTCACCCCTCCACTTT.

In this sample, this clone turned up once. In DNA form, the CDR3 reads TGTGCCAGCAGCTTAGAGGGGGCGTACTACAATGAGCAGTTCTTC. This translates into CASSLEGAYYNEQFF. The chain is built from TRBV5-5 and TRBJ2-1; TRBD1 aligns across 7 bases. This CDR3 contains 15 residues. Unmatched junction bases numbered 5, after V lost 2 bases and J lost 3 bases. Germline-derived CDR1 and CDR2 are SGHKS and YYEKEE (reference sequence).

The chain carries TRBV11-1 and TRBJ1-1; the match to TRBD1 covers 8 bases. CDR1 and CDR2 (germline): SGHAT, FQDESV (reference sequence). V lost 5 bases and J lost 3; bases outside the gene matches: 11. The CDR3 runs 16 residues. The DNA for the CDR3 is TGTGCCAGCAGCCCCGATCAACAGGGGGTCTACACTGAAGCTTTCTTT. Protein product: CASSPDQQGVYTEAFF. Supplemented by reference TRBV11-1 and TRBJ1-1, the full variable domain reads EAEVAQSPRYKITEKSQAVAFWCDPISGHATLYWYRQILGQGPELLVQFQDESVVDDSQLPKDRFSAERLKGVDSTLKIQPAELGDSAMYLCASSPDQQGVYTEAFFGQGTRLTVV.

The sample holds one count of this clone. V is TRBV30 and J is TRBJ2-2; 11 bases fit TRBD1. J gave up 4 bases and V 3 bases, and 4 bases lay outside the gene matches. The CDR3 is 15 residues long. The germline V gene encodes CDR1 GTSNPN and CDR2 SVGIG (reference sequence). The chain's CDR3 is CAWRGQGAPTGELFF. CDR3 sequence (DNA): TGTGCCTGGAGAGGACAGGGGGCCCCCACCGGGGAGCTGTTTTTT.

The chain carries TRBV6-5 and TRBJ1-4; the D gene is possibly TRBD1 (6 bases). Trimming pared 9 bases from V and 3 bases from J, leaving 14 bases between. CDR1 MNHEY and CDR2 SVGAGI come from the germline V gene. The CDR3 is 14 residues long. CDR3 amino acids: CASSRGKANEKLFF. CDR3 DNA sequence: TGTGCCAGTTCGAGGGGGAAGGCTAATGAAAAACTGTTTTTT.

V gene TRBV7-9 combines with J gene TRBJ2-6; 7 bases line up with TRBD2. V dropped 3 bases and J dropped 2; count of bases not matched to a gene: 13. The germline V gene encodes CDR1 SEHNR and CDR2 FQNEAQ (reference sequence). This CDR3 is 19 amino acids long. The CDR3 nucleotides read TGTGCCAGCAGCTTCCCCTGGGGGAGGGAAAGTACTGGGGCCAACGTCCTGACTTTC. Protein sequence: CASSFPWGRESTGANVLTF.

V and J are TRBV21-1 and TRBJ1-5. TRBV21-1 is marked as a pseudogene. The CDR3 has 13 residues. The CDR3 here is CASSGEAHQPQHF. CDR3 bases: TGTGCCAGTTCGGGGGAGGCCCATCAGCCCCAGCATTTT.

The V call is TRBV27, the J call TRBJ1-1; D perhaps matches TRBD1 (5 bases). CDR1 and CDR2 from the germline V gene are MNHEY and SMNVEV (reference sequence). This CDR3 has 15 amino acids. V was pared by 2 bases and J by 4 bases, with 14 bases between. This CDR3 is CASSLIQGLGTEAFF. Here the CDR3 DNA reads TGTGCCAGCAGTTTAATTCAGGGCTTGGGCACTGAAGCTTTCTTT.

The V call is TRBV20-1, the J call TRBJ2-5, with D possibly being TRBD2 (5 bases). The CDR3 length is 11 residues. V was clipped by 3 bases and J by 5 bases, with 7 bases between them. Looked up from germline, CDR1 is DFQATT and CDR2 is SNEGSKA (reference sequence). The CDR3 protein is CSARGGETQYF. The CDR3 region has the DNA TGCAGTGCTAGGGGCGGGGAGACCCAGTACTTC.

The chain employs TRBV9 and TRBJ2-3, with D possibly being TRBD2 (6 bases). The CDR3 loop spans 19 amino acids. The germline V gene encodes CDR1 SGDLS and CDR2 YYNGEE. V shed 0 bases and J shed 2 bases, with 22 bases lying between them. The CDR3 here is CASSVGGLRGGYATDTQYF. CDR3 sequence (DNA): TGTGCCAGCAGCGTAGGAGGGTTGAGAGGAGGGTATGCCACAGATACGCAGTATTTT.